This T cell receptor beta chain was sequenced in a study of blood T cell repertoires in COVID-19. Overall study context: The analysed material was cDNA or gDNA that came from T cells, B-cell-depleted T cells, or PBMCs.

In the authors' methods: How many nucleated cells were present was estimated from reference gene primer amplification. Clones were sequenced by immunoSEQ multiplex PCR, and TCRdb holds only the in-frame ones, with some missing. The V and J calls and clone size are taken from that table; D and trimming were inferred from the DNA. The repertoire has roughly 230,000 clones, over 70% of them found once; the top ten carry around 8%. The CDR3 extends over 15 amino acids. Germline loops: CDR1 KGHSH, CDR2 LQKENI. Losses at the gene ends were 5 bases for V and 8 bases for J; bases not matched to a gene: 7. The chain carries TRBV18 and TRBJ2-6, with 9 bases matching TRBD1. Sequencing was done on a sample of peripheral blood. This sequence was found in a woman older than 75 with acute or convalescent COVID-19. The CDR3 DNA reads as TGTGCCAGCTCAATCACAGGGGGCGCGACCAACGTCCTGACTTTC. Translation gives CASSITGGATNVLTF. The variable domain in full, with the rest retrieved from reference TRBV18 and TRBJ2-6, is NAGVMQNPRHLVRRRGQEARLRCSPMKGHSHVYWYRQLPEEGLKFMVYLQKENIIDESGMPKERFSAEFPKEGPSILRIQQVVRGDSAAYFCASSITGGATNVLTFGAGSRLTVL.